These 6 T cell receptor beta chains were all obtained from the same sample, sequenced in a study of blood T cells in healthy people across ages. It was with a sample-barcoded 5' primer and a J-beta primer mix that a second PCR of roughly 7 to 12 cycles was run. TCRdb reprocessed the 5' RACE reads via MiXCR and lists one record per CDR3 protein. This sample has about 2 million distinct CDR3 sequences, with less than 50% found just once. Sequencing was performed on blood. The origin of the receptors is a woman in her forties in good health.

This clonotype has only a few counts. Given a much more abundant clone one base away, this may be a read error. The chain combines TRBV3-1 with TRBJ2-3; 8 bases align to TRBD2. Trimming removed 2 bases from V and 0 bases from J; junction bases left unmatched: 4. CDR3 size: 16 residues. The germline gives CDR1 LGHDT, CDR2 YNNKEL (reference sequence). CDR3 DNA: TGTGCCAGCAGCCAACGAGCGGGGGCGAGCACAGATACGCAGTATTTT. Its translation: CASSQRAGASTDTQYF.

The J gene is TRBJ2-3, the V gene TRBV7-8; 14 bases are a match to TRBD2. V dropped 5 bases and J dropped 6; count of bases not matched to a gene: 16. The CDR3 loop spans 19 amino acids. CDR1 is SGHVS, CDR2 FQNEAQ, per germline. The CDR3 reads CASSPKFGTSGGLTDTQYF. The CDR3 DNA follows: TGTGCCAGCAGCCCCAAATTCGGGACTAGCGGGGGTCTCACGGATACGCAGTATTTT.

This clonotype has just a few counts. The J gene is TRBJ2-5, the V gene TRBV29-1; TRBD2 matches 9 bases. Trimming took 4 bases from V and 5 from J; bases not matched to a gene: 11. The CDR3 is made up of 15 amino acids. Germline lookup yields CDR1 SQVTM and CDR2 ANQGSEA. As DNA, the CDR3 is TGCAGCGTTGCTGGTAGCGGGGGTGTATGGGAGACCCAGTACTTC. Protein product: CSVAGSGGVWETQYF. The whole variable domain, remainder taken from reference TRBV29-1 and TRBJ2-5, is SAVISQKPSRDICQRGTSLTIQCQVDSQVTMMFWYRQQPGQSLTLIATANQGSEATYESGFVIDKFPISRPNLTFSTLTVSNMSPEDSSIYLCSVAGSGGVWETQYFGPGTRLLVL.

The rearrangement uses TRBV20-1 and TRBJ2-5; 10 nucleotides line up with TRBD2. V was pared by 5 bases and J by 11 bases, with 20 bases of the junction left unmatched. The CDR3 runs 16 residues. The germline V gene has CDR1 DFQATT and CDR2 SNEGSKA (reference sequence). In nucleotides, the CDR3 is TGCAGTGCTCACCCCTTCAGCGGGGGGGCCTACAATGAGCAGTACTTC. It yields the protein CSAHPFSGGAYNEQYF.

The chain employs TRBV6-5 and TRBJ2-3, with D unclear. Per the germline V gene, CDR1 is MNHEY and CDR2 is SVGAGI. V lost 0 bases and J 0 bases, leaving 10 bases between the germline ends. The CDR3 has 16 amino acids. The DNA for the CDR3 is TGTGCCAGCAGTTACTCTATGTTTGGAAGCACAGATACGCAGTATTTT. This gives the protein CASSYSMFGSTDTQYF.

The sample holds a few counts of this clonotype. The chain carries TRBV9 and TRBJ1-2; D gene ambiguous. V gave up 6 bases and J gave up 1 base, with 7 bases separating them. The germline CDR1 and CDR2 sequences are SGDLS and YYNGEE. The CDR3 length is 12 residues. This CDR3 is CASTRFNYGYTF. Here the CDR3 DNA reads TGTGCCAGCACCCGGTTTAACTATGGCTACACCTTC. The entire variable domain, with the rest obtained from reference TRBV9 and TRBJ1-2, is as follows: DSGVTQTPKHLITATGQRVTLRCSPRSGDLSVYWYQQSLDQGLQFLIQYYNGEERAKGNILERFSAQQFPDLHSELNLSSLELGDSALYFCASTRFNYGYTFGSGTRLTVV.